The present T cell receptor beta chain was sequenced within a study of control samples from healthy donors and cancer patients. This CDR3 has 17 amino acids. Germline V gene data show CDR1 as SGHAT and CDR2 as FQNNGV. V lost 1 base to trimming and J lost 1 base; unmatched junction nucleotides: 5. Some clones are missing from TCRdb's copy, which holds only in-frame ones; the method was immunoSEQ multiplex PCR. The repertoire holds 12,000 to 15,000 clones, with roughly 77% as singletons. The sequence was obtained from a female donor with lung cancer. Sequencing was done on a sample of formalin-fixed, paraffin-embedded tissue. This sequence joins TRBV11-2 and TRBJ2-3; 10 bases are a match to TRBD2. The CDR3, as DNA: TGTGCCAGCAGCTTAGGAACCGGGACTAGCGGCACAGATACGCAGTATTTT. Translated: CASSLGTGTSGTDTQYF.